A selection of T cell receptor beta chains follows, all from one sample in a study of cytomegalovirus exposure and HLA in healthy donors. Sequenced by immunoSEQ multiplex PCR; TCRdb stores in-frame clones only, minus some. The data show 90,000 to 100,000 clones, 70% seen once. What was sequenced was PBMCs. These receptors came from a man between 45 and 60 years old in good health and CMV-seronegative. Both conserved end residues are part of each CDR3. A D gene is named only where the DNA matches it firmly. Clone size is stated in some rows and not others, as once, few, many or a class when expanded.

V gene: TRBV4-3
clone size: few
D gene: TRBD1
J gene: TRBJ1-5
CDR3 protein: CASSQDRGPDQPQHF
CDR3 DNA: TGCGCCAGCAGCCAAGACAGGGGGCCTGATCAGCCCCAGCATTTT

V gene: TRBV6-5
clone size: .
D gene: TRBD2
J gene: TRBJ2-1
CDR3 protein: CASRSAGGPNNEQFF
CDR3 DNA: TGTGCCAGCAGATCAGCGGGAGGGCCGAACAATGAGCAGTTCTTC

V gene: TRBV18
clone size: few
D gene: TRBD1
J gene: TRBJ2-2
CDR3 protein: CASSTWDRVNTGELFF
CDR3 DNA: TGTGCCAGCTCAACCTGGGACAGGGTGAACACCGGGGAGCTGTTTTTT

V gene: TRBV19
clone size: few
D gene: .
J gene: TRBJ2-5
CDR3 protein: CASSSGGGFVQYF
CDR3 DNA: TGTGCCAGTAGTTCAGGGGGAGGCTTCGTGCAGTACTTC

V gene: TRBV2
clone size: .
D gene: .
J gene: TRBJ2-7
CDR3 protein: CASNRLLYEQYF
CDR3 DNA: TGTGCCAGCAACCGACTCCTTTACGAGCAGTACTTC

V gene: TRBV7-9
clone size: .
D gene: TRBD2
J gene: TRBJ2-2
CDR3 protein: CASTLGLAGVIGELFF
CDR3 DNA: TGTGCCAGCACCCTTGGACTAGCGGGGGTTATAGGGGAGCTGTTTTTT

V gene: TRBV9
clone size: .
D gene: .
J gene: TRBJ2-7
CDR3 protein: CASSVGGSGTYEQYF
CDR3 DNA: TGTGCCAGCAGCGTAGGGGGTAGCGGCACCTACGAGCAGTACTTC

V gene: TRBV5-4
clone size: .
D gene: .
J gene: TRBJ1-1
CDR3 protein: CASSFALNTEAFF
CDR3 DNA: TGTGCCAGCAGCTTCGCGTTGAACACTGAAGCTTTCTTT

V gene: TRBV27
clone size: .
D gene: .
J gene: TRBJ2-5
CDR3 protein: CATMGLGETQYF
CDR3 DNA: TGTGCCACCATGGGGCTAGGGGAGACCCAGTACTTC

V gene: TRBV5-5
clone size: .
D gene: TRBD1
J gene: TRBJ2-2
CDR3 protein: CASSFLAGTENTGELFF
CDR3 DNA: TGTGCCAGCAGCTTCCTTGCCGGGACAGAGAACACCGGGGAGCTGTTTTTT

V gene: TRBV27
clone size: .
D gene: TRBD1
J gene: TRBJ2-2
CDR3 protein: CASSPRDRGIAGELFF
CDR3 DNA: TGTGCCAGCAGTCCCCGGGACAGGGGTATAGCCGGGGAGCTGTTTTTT

V gene: TRBV10-3
clone size: once
D gene: .
J gene: TRBJ1-4
CDR3 protein: CAIGAGTLEKLFF
CDR3 DNA: TGTGCCATCGGGGCCGGGACACTTGAAAAACTGTTTTTT

V gene: TRBV7-2
clone size: .
D gene: TRBD1
J gene: TRBJ1-2
CDR3 protein: CASSWGDRGLDYGYTF
CDR3 DNA: TGTGCCAGCAGCTGGGGGGACAGGGGTTTAGACTATGGCTACACCTTC

V gene: TRBV15
clone size: few
D gene: .
J gene: TRBJ1-4
CDR3 protein: CATSSLQGWSEKLFF
CDR3 DNA: TGTGCCACCAGCAGCCTACAGGGATGGAGTGAAAAACTGTTTTTT

V gene: TRBV27
clone size: .
D gene: .
J gene: TRBJ2-7
CDR3 protein: CASSLFSSYEQYF
CDR3 DNA: TGTGCCAGCAGTTTATTCTCCTCCTACGAGCAGTACTTC

V gene: TRBV28
clone size: .
D gene: .
J gene: TRBJ1-1
CDR3 protein: CASSPPGGMNTEAFF
CDR3 DNA: TGTGCCAGCAGCCCCCCCGGGGGGATGAACACTGAAGCTTTCTTT

V gene: TRBV5-5
clone size: .
D gene: .
J gene: TRBJ1-5
CDR3 protein: CASSLSNREPQHF
CDR3 DNA: TGTGCCAGCAGCTTAAGCAACAGGGAGCCCCAGCATTTT

V gene: TRBV9
clone size: .
D gene: TRBD1
J gene: TRBJ2-7
CDR3 protein: CASSASTGTGAEQYF
CDR3 DNA: TGTGCCAGCAGCGCCTCGACCGGGACAGGGGCCGAGCAGTACTTC

V gene: TRBV7-2
clone size: few
D gene: TRBD1
J gene: TRBJ1-1
CDR3 protein: CASSDRGLNTEAFF
CDR3 DNA: TGTGCCAGCAGCGACAGGGGCTTGAACACTGAAGCTTTCTTT

V gene: TRBV5-6
clone size: few
D gene: .
J gene: TRBJ1-3
CDR3 protein: CASSLERGSGNTIYF
CDR3 DNA: TGTGCCAGCAGCTTGGAAAGGGGCTCTGGAAACACCATATATTTT

V gene: TRBV7-2
clone size: once
D gene: .
J gene: TRBJ1-6
CDR3 protein: CASSLVWGPPDSPLHF
CDR3 DNA: TGTGCCAGCAGCTTAGTGTGGGGGCCTCCTGATTCACCCCTCCACTTT

V gene: TRBV5-1
clone size: .
D gene: TRBD1
J gene: TRBJ1-6
CDR3 protein: CASSLGGGNNSPLHF
CDR3 DNA: TGCGCCAGCAGCTTGGGAGGGGGCAATAATTCACCCCTCCACTTT

V gene: TRBV18
clone size: .
D gene: TRBD1
J gene: TRBJ1-2
CDR3 protein: CASSPGQDPNYGYTF
CDR3 DNA: TGTGCCAGCTCACCGGGACAGGATCCTAACTATGGCTACACCTTC

V gene: TRBV6-5
clone size: .
D gene: .
J gene: TRBJ1-5
CDR3 protein: CASGERLNQPQHF
CDR3 DNA: TGTGCCAGCGGGGAGAGACTCAATCAGCCCCAGCATTTT

V gene: TRBV28
clone size: .
D gene: .
J gene: TRBJ1-5
CDR3 protein: CASSLSEDPQHF
CDR3 DNA: TGTGCCAGCAGTTTATCAGAAGATCCCCAGCATTTT

V gene: TRBV29-1
clone size: .
D gene: .
J gene: TRBJ2-3
CDR3 protein: CSVETGTDTQYF
CDR3 DNA: TGCAGCGTTGAAACAGGGACAGATACGCAGTATTTT

V gene: TRBV27
clone size: .
D gene: .
J gene: TRBJ1-3
CDR3 protein: CASSPLLGAIRDSGNTIYF
CDR3 DNA: TGTGCCAGCAGTCCCTTACTGGGCGCGATAAGAGACTCTGGAAACACCATATATTTT

V gene: TRBV6-5
clone size: .
D gene: .
J gene: TRBJ1-5
CDR3 protein: CASGGYGNQPQHF
CDR3 DNA: TGTGCCAGCGGCGGGTATGGGAATCAGCCCCAGCATTTT

V gene: TRBV6-5
clone size: .
D gene: TRBD1
J gene: TRBJ2-1
CDR3 protein: CASSSEIDHRGNEQFF
CDR3 DNA: TGTGCCAGCAGTTCTGAGATAGACCACAGGGGCAATGAGCAGTTCTTC

V gene: TRBV5-4
clone size: .
D gene: TRBD1
J gene: TRBJ2-7
CDR3 protein: CASNKIISGQTYEQYF
CDR3 DNA: TGTGCCAGCAACAAAATTATTTCGGGACAGACCTACGAGCAGTACTTC

V gene: TRBV10-3
clone size: .
D gene: TRBD1
J gene: TRBJ2-5
CDR3 protein: CAISDPWRQGAKETQYF
CDR3 DNA: TGTGCCATCAGTGACCCGTGGAGACAGGGGGCGAAAGAGACCCAGTACTTC

V gene: TRBV10-3
clone size: .
D gene: .
J gene: TRBJ2-1
CDR3 protein: CAISDQYLTGTGRGYEQFF
CDR3 DNA: TGTGCCATCAGTGACCAATACCTAACCGGGACCGGGCGGGGCTATGAGCAGTTCTTC

V gene: TRBV27
clone size: .
D gene: TRBD2
J gene: TRBJ2-1
CDR3 protein: CASSFGTSGIYEQFF
CDR3 DNA: TGTGCCAGCAGTTTCGGGACTAGCGGGATTTATGAGCAGTTCTTC

V gene: TRBV7-9
clone size: .
D gene: TRBD1
J gene: TRBJ2-1
CDR3 protein: CASSPGGIGQGHYNEQFF
CDR3 DNA: TGTGCCAGCAGCCCCGGAGGGATAGGACAGGGGCACTACAATGAGCAGTTCTTC

V gene: TRBV27
clone size: once
D gene: .
J gene: TRBJ1-1
CDR3 protein: CASSLSKGTEAFF
CDR3 DNA: TGTGCCAGCAGTTTATCGAAGGGGACTGAAGCTTTCTTT

V gene: TRBV6-4
clone size: few
D gene: .
J gene: TRBJ2-3
CDR3 protein: CASSDGADTDTQYF
CDR3 DNA: TGTGCCAGCAGTGACGGGGCCGACACAGATACGCAGTATTTT

V gene: TRBV11-2
clone size: once
D gene: TRBD2
J gene: TRBJ2-3
CDR3 protein: CASSFPRLAGGVTQYF
CDR3 DNA: TGTGCCAGCAGCTTCCCTCGGCTAGCGGGAGGTGTTACGCAGTATTTT

V gene: TRBV18
clone size: once
D gene: TRBD1
J gene: TRBJ2-6
CDR3 protein: CASSPRTGGSGANVLTF
CDR3 DNA: TGTGCCAGCTCACCTCGGACAGGGGGCTCTGGGGCCAACGTCCTGACTTTC

V gene: TRBV2
clone size: few
D gene: .
J gene: TRBJ1-1
CDR3 protein: CASSDRPLNTEAFF
CDR3 DNA: TGTGCCAGCAGTGACAGGCCCCTGAACACTGAAGCTTTCTTT

V gene: TRBV7-2
clone size: .
D gene: .
J gene: TRBJ2-2
CDR3 protein: CASSLSEASGELFF
CDR3 DNA: TGTGCCAGCAGCTTAAGTGAGGCGTCCGGGGAGCTGTTTTTT

V gene: TRBV28
clone size: .
D gene: .
J gene: TRBJ1-6
CDR3 protein: CASSSRTGKRSSYNSPLHF
CDR3 DNA: TGTGCCAGCAGTTCAAGAACAGGGAAAAGAAGCTCCTATAATTCACCCCTCCACTTT

V gene: TRBV18
clone size: .
D gene: .
J gene: TRBJ2-1
CDR3 protein: CASSHDSYRFLNEQFF
CDR3 DNA: TGTGCCAGCTCCCACGACAGTTATCGGTTTTTGAATGAGCAGTTCTTC

V gene: TRBV7-2
clone size: .
D gene: .
J gene: TRBJ1-2
CDR3 protein: CASSFLSYGYTF
CDR3 DNA: TGTGCCAGCAGCTTCTTGAGCTATGGCTACACCTTC

V gene: TRBV11-3
clone size: .
D gene: TRBD2
J gene: TRBJ2-1
CDR3 protein: CASSEIAGDPYNEQFF
CDR3 DNA: TGTGCCAGCAGCGAGATAGCGGGGGATCCCTACAATGAGCAGTTCTTC

V gene: TRBV19
clone size: few
D gene: TRBD2
J gene: TRBJ2-1
CDR3 protein: CASSMGVAGGTRLHEQFF
CDR3 DNA: TGTGCCAGTAGTATGGGGGTAGCGGGAGGAACTCGACTCCATGAGCAGTTCTTC

V gene: TRBV5-1
clone size: .
D gene: TRBD1
J gene: TRBJ2-5
CDR3 protein: CASSPRGQGVETQYF
CDR3 DNA: TGCGCCAGCAGCCCTAGGGGACAGGGAGTAGAGACCCAGTACTTC

V gene: TRBV28
clone size: .
D gene: .
J gene: TRBJ1-5
CDR3 protein: CASSLVYRAAGQPQHF
CDR3 DNA: TGTGCCAGCAGTTTAGTGTACAGGGCAGCGGGACAGCCCCAGCATTTT

V gene: TRBV4-1
clone size: once
D gene: .
J gene: TRBJ2-5
CDR3 protein: CASSHASRGTAKETQYF
CDR3 DNA: TGCGCCAGCAGCCACGCCAGTCGGGGGACGGCGAAAGAGACCCAGTACTTC